This T cell receptor beta chain was captured in a study of response to subunit inactivated influenza vaccine. Study-wide results and limits: It was suggested by the authors that few new T cells are recruited by each seasonal influenza vaccination.

This clonotype appeared many times. The antigen is unknown. V gave up 1 base and J gave up 7 bases, with 5 bases separating them. This CDR3 comprises 13 residues. In germline, CDR1 is SEHNR, CDR2 FQNEAQ (reference sequence). TCRdb re-analysed the RT-PCR reads in MiXCR, keeping a single row per CDR3 protein. The sample has more than 200,000 distinct CDR3 sequences; approximately 12% are singletons. The sequence derives from a man over 45 who received an inactivated influenza vaccine. The sample was non-naive T cells sorted from PBMCs, taken about 14 days before vaccination. The V and J genes are TRBV7-9 and TRBJ1-6; D is ambiguous. The CDR3 sequence is CASSLDRNSPLHF. The CDR3 nucleotides are TGTGCCAGCAGCTTAGATAGGAATTCACCCCTCCACTTT.